This TCR beta chain was retrieved from a study of T cell responses to AZD1222 COVID-19 vaccine (dated by TCRdb to about 2021). Study-level background: TCR sequencing was performed for roughly 250 trial participants, of whom 207 were given two doses of AZD1222 and around 26 were given two doses of MenACWY control vaccine. Trial participants were enrolled by age into 18-55, 56-69 and 70-plus year subgroups, with around 150, 28 and 57 TCR-sequenced participants respectively.

V is shortened by 3 bases, J by 1 base, and the region joining them spans 12 bases. CDR1 and CDR2 were assigned from the germline V gene as KGHSH and LQKENI. The CDR3 spans 15 residues, from the cysteine through the phenylalanine. Only the CDR3 region is kept as DNA, spanning 45 bases read in frame from base 1. As for this clone: Its antigen specificity is not known. One base away there is no much larger clone; base qualities are not given.

Overall study results and their limits: CD4 TCRs associated with the vaccine covered the entire spike protein, and the dominant responses were in regions 160-218 and 743-854. After two AZD1222 doses, both the breadth and the depth of spike-specific TCRs were significantly higher than at day 0 and than in MenACWY recipients. In the small 56-69-year group, the increase in depth fell short of significance, most likely because of low power. Participants were mostly white British and included more females than males, and it was suggested by the authors that clonal diversity may have been underestimated. Nearly half of unique spike-specific TCRs reportedly recognized epitopes outside regions mutated in the B.1.351 and B.1.1.7 variants. Because no day 14 peak-response samples were available, the repertoires could be characterized only after the peak T cell response. Conclusions about previously exposed vaccinees are limited, since just 6 or 7 AZD1222 recipients were seropositive for SARS-CoV-2 at baseline.

The CDR3 regions of human TCRbeta chains were analyzed by immunosequencing. The study's own analysis went as follows. Repertoire TCRs were checked for matches against a reference library of SARS-CoV-2-specific TCRs that had been generated using the MIRA antigen-specificity platform. Breadth was defined as the fraction of unique TCRs that were SARS-CoV-2-associated. Depth was defined as the fraction of total T cells that were SARS-CoV-2-associated. Using the MIRA data, each spike-specific TCR was mapped to the spike region that the TCR reacts to and placed in a CD4 or CD8 class. Log10-transformed breadth and depth values were compared by one-way ANOVA with Sidak's multiple comparisons tests. TCRdb re-hosts the immuneACCESS table, in-frame sequences only. Its copies lack some clones; in the studies checked, an unresolved V gene accounts for under half of them, and the cause for the rest is not known. V and J calls and clone size come straight from that table; D and trimming were deduced from the DNA. The sample records roughly 150,000 clones, over 80% of which are singletons. The top ten clonotypes cover about 8.9% of the sample.

Per the publication, the time point label means: about 28 days (+/-7) after the second vaccine dose. AZD1222 recipients given second doses at about 4 weeks or at about 12 weeks were pooled, since spike-specific TCR depth and breadth were not found to differ between the two schedules. Vaccinee samples were obtained from the UK trials COV001 and COV002, which included a single-blind randomized controlled phase 2/3 trial of AZD1222 (ChAdOx1 nCoV-19) in healthy adults. For TCRbeta chain sequencing, PBMC samples from trial participants were taken at day 0 and at day 28 after the second dose. The starting material was peripheral blood, obtained 28 days after the second AZD1222 dose. This TCR was recovered from an adult who received the AZD1222 COVID-19 vaccine. The receptor chain draws on TRBV18 and TRBJ1-1, with no D gene named confidently. The DNA is as follows: TGTGCCAGCTCACCCGGGTGGGCCCAGAACACTGAAGCTTTCTTT. This yields the protein CASSPGWAQNTEAFF. This CDR3, with the reference TRBV18 and TRBJ1-1 proteins standing in past its ends, gives the full variable domain NAGVMQNPRHLVRRRGQEARLRCSPMKGHSHVYWYRQLPEEGLKFMVYLQKENIIDESGMPKERFSAEFPKEGPSILRIQQVVRGDSAAYFCASSPGWAQNTEAFFGQGTRLTVV.